These 29 T cell receptor beta chains were sequenced from one sample in a study of cytomegalovirus exposure and HLA in healthy donors. Researchers ran the PCR with 60 Vbeta and 13 Jbeta primers. Using immunoSEQ multiplex PCR, the repertoire was profiled, and TCRdb retains in-frame clones only, with some absent. The data hold roughly 130,000 clones, with 75% to 90% observed a single time. The source material was PBMCs. These receptors all stem from a man younger than 40 in good health and CMV-seronegative.

The rearrangement links TRBV7-2 to TRBJ1-5, with 11 nucleotides matching TRBD1. The CDR3 is 16 amino acids. With V trimmed by 1 base and J by 5 bases, 4 bases remained unmatched. Germline V gene lookup returns CDR1 SGHTA and CDR2 FQGNSA. As DNA, the CDR3 is TGTGCCAGCAGCTTAGGCGGGACAGGGGGGTATCAGCCCCAGCATTTT. Encoded protein: CASSLGGTGGYQPQHF.

This chain links TRBV28 with TRBJ2-6; D is unresolved. Between the trimmed V and J ends, which lost 3 bases and 1 base, there was a span of 10 bases. The CDR3 is 16 residues long. Germline V lookup: CDR1 MDHEN, CDR2 SYDVKM. CDR3 in DNA: TGTGCCAGCAGTTTTAATTCGGGTTCTGGGGCCAACGTCCTGACTTTC. Translation: CASSFNSGSGANVLTF.

This clone is medium-sized in the sample. The chain links TRBV6-4 to TRBJ2-3; D is uncertain. Germline CDR1 MRHNA, CDR2 SNTAGT. V lost 0 bases and J lost 2, with 3 bases in between. The CDR3 contains 13 residues. The CDR3 DNA reads TGTGCCAGCAGTGACTCTAACACAGATACGCAGTATTTT. Translated: CASSDSNTDTQYF.

This rearrangement joins TRBV28 to TRBJ1-5, with D tentatively TRBD1 (5 bases). The CDR3 has 13 residues. In germline, CDR1 is MDHEN, CDR2 SYDVKM. With 9 bases removed from V and 1 base from J, the gap between germline ends came to 10 bases. CDR3: CASRRGSNQPQHF. The DNA for the CDR3 is TGTGCCAGTCGAAGGGGAAGCAATCAGCCCCAGCATTTT.

The J gene is TRBJ2-7, the V gene TRBV7-2, with 7 bases identical to TRBD1. V lost 5 bases and J lost 6; bases outside the gene matches: 7. Germline values: CDR1 SGHTA, CDR2 FQGNSA. The CDR3 contains 13 residues. The CDR3 sequence is CASSRQGLGEQYF. The CDR3 DNA follows: TGTGCCAGCAGCAGACAGGGTTTGGGCGAGCAGTACTTC.

The chain couples TRBV7-9 to TRBJ2-3, with D tentatively TRBD2 (5 bases). The CDR3 consists of 14 residues. From germline, CDR1 is SEHNR and CDR2 FQNEAQ (reference sequence). Trimming pared 4 bases from V and 2 bases from J, leaving 10 bases between. The CDR3 here is CASSWTGNTDTQYF. The CDR3 DNA follows: TGTGCCAGCAGCTGGACCGGGAACACAGATACGCAGTATTTT.

In its sample, this clone was seen once. The chain is built from TRBV19 and TRBJ1-1; the D gene is possibly TRBD1 (6 bases). Trimming took 5 bases from V and 2 from J, leaving 15 bases between them. The CDR3 sequence is 15 residues long. Germline V gene lookup returns CDR1 LNHDA and CDR2 SQIVND (reference sequence). DNA of the CDR3: TGTGCCAGTAGTCCTCCGGGACATAGAAACACTGAAGCTTTCTTT. Amino acids: CASSPPGHRNTEAFF.

The chain couples TRBV27 to TRBJ1-5, with D hard to call. Looked up from germline, CDR1 is MNHEY and CDR2 is SMNVEV (reference sequence). The V and J ends lost 6 bases and 2 bases respectively, with 11 bases between them. CDR3 size: 14 residues. The chain's CDR3 is CASSAGDGNQPQHF. CDR3 in DNA: TGTGCCAGCAGCGCCGGGGATGGCAATCAGCCCCAGCATTTT.

V usage is TRBV5-1 and J usage is TRBJ1-1; D is perhaps TRBD1 (6 bases). V lost 1 base and J 4 bases, leaving 8 bases between the germline ends. The germline CDR1 and CDR2 sequences are SGHRS and YFSETQ. The CDR3 runs 13 residues. In nucleotides, the CDR3 is TGCGCCAGCAGCTTGAGAGGGGGCACTGAAGCTTTCTTT. It specifies CASSLRGGTEAFF.

This clone was recorded a few times. V usage is TRBV6-5 and J usage is TRBJ2-7; 7 nucleotides align to TRBD2. With 2 bases clipped from V and 3 bases from J, the junction kept 4 bases outside the gene matches. CDR1 MNHEY and CDR2 SVGAGI come from the germline V gene. This CDR3 contains 14 residues. The CDR3 sequence is CASSYGASGYEQYF. The CDR3 region has the DNA TGTGCCAGCAGTTACGGGGCTAGCGGCTACGAGCAGTACTTC.

This clone came up a few times. The V call is TRBV4-2, the J call TRBJ1-5, with D perhaps TRBD1 (6 bases). Looked up from germline, CDR1 is LGHNA and CDR2 is YNFKEQ. This CDR3 is 12 amino acids long. Trimming left V 6 bases short and J 9 bases short, with 12 bases between. CDR3 protein: CASREGGSPQHF. DNA of the CDR3: TGTGCCAGCAGAGAAGGGGGATCGCCCCAGCATTTT.

This clone turned up a few times. The genes are TRBV11-3 and TRBJ1-1; D is possibly TRBD1 (5 bases). Germline assignment: CDR1 SGHNT and CDR2 YENEEA. The CDR3 runs 14 residues. Trimming stripped 1 base from V and 6 bases from J, with 12 bases between. This CDR3 is CASSLVPQGAEAFF. CDR3 nucleotide sequence: TGTGCCAGCAGCTTAGTGCCGCAGGGTGCTGAAGCTTTCTTT.

The chain links TRBV7-9 to TRBJ2-1, with D tentatively TRBD1 (6 bases). Germline CDR1 SEHNR, CDR2 FQNEAQ (reference sequence). The germline V and J ends were trimmed by 5 bases and 14 bases, with 22 bases remaining between them. The CDR3 consists of 14 residues. CDR3 loop: CASSPGPRDTPEFF. The CDR3 coding sequence is TGTGCCAGCAGCCCGGGTCCCCGGGACACCCCGGAGTTCTTC.

In this sample, this clone turned up a few times. This chain connects TRBV5-4 to TRBJ2-2; TRBD1 matches 9 bases. In germline, CDR1 is SGHNT, CDR2 YYREEE (reference sequence). The CDR3 is made up of 16 amino acids. V gave up 0 bases and J gave up 4 bases; unmatched junction bases: 4. The CDR3 protein is CASSLGGQGITGELFF. The DNA for the CDR3 is TGTGCCAGCAGCTTGGGGGGACAGGGAATCACCGGGGAGCTGTTTTTT.

The V gene is TRBV5-6, the J gene TRBJ2-6; 9 bases line up with TRBD1. J lost 2 bases, V lost 2 bases, and 5 bases had no gene match. This CDR3 has 17 residues. Germline V CDR1 and CDR2: SGHDT, YYEEEE. DNA of the CDR3: TGTGCCAGCAGCTTAGGGACAGGGTACACTGGGGCCAACGTCCTGACTTTC. Its translation is CASSLGTGYTGANVLTF.

This chain joins TRBV11-3 and TRBJ2-7; D remains ambiguous. The germline V gene has CDR1 SGHNT and CDR2 YENEEA. Trimming stripped 5 bases from V and 4 bases from J, with 9 bases between. The CDR3 consists of 12 residues. The CDR3 nucleotides read TGTGCCAGCAGCGCCAGGAATTACGAGCAGTACTTC. Translation gives CASSARNYEQYF.

The gene calls are TRBV9 and TRBJ2-1; 7 bases line up with TRBD2. The CDR3 extends over 16 amino acids. The germline CDR1 and CDR2 sequences are SGDLS and YYNGEE. The trim removed 0 bases at V and 3 bases at J, leaving 6 bases unmatched. The CDR3 here is CASSVGLADYYNEQFF. As DNA, the CDR3 is TGTGCCAGCAGCGTAGGCCTAGCGGATTACTACAATGAGCAGTTCTTC. The whole variable domain, remainder taken from reference TRBV9 and TRBJ2-1, is DSGVTQTPKHLITATGQRVTLRCSPRSGDLSVYWYQQSLDQGLQFLIQYYNGEERAKGNILERFSAQQFPDLHSELNLSSLELGDSALYFCASSVGLADYYNEQFFGPGTRLTVL.

V gene TRBV7-7 combines with J gene TRBJ2-5; TRBD1 agrees at 9 bases. The J segment lost 1 base and the V segment lost 3 bases, leaving 3 bases of the junction unmatched. Germline-derived CDR1 and CDR2 are SSHAT and FNYEAQ (reference sequence). This CDR3 region has 15 residues. CDR3 residues: CASSFRQGVQETQYF. The DNA of the CDR3 is TGTGCCAGCAGCTTCAGACAGGGGGTCCAAGAGACCCAGTACTTC.

The chain has TRBV19 and TRBJ1-1; TRBD1 might be the D (5 bases). V lost 3 bases and J 5 bases, leaving 16 bases between the germline ends. CDR3 length: 15 amino acids. From germline, CDR1 is LNHDA and CDR2 SQIVND (reference sequence). CDR3 in amino acids: CASSMLGAQRTEAFF. Here the CDR3 DNA reads TGTGCCAGTAGTATGTTAGGGGCGCAGAGGACTGAAGCTTTCTTT.

The chain recombines TRBV27 with TRBJ2-7, with D unresolved. This CDR3 is 12 amino acids long. Trimming took off 2 bases at V and 7 bases at J, with 9 bases between the two ends. The germline V gene has CDR1 MNHEY and CDR2 SMNVEV (reference sequence). CDR3: CASSLNRVEQYF. CDR3 in DNA: TGTGCCAGCAGTTTAAATCGGGTTGAGCAGTACTTC.

The rearrangement uses TRBV5-5 and TRBJ2-7; 8 bases align to TRBD1. With 0 bases clipped from V and 5 bases from J, the junction kept 7 bases outside the gene matches. Looked up from germline, CDR1 is SGHKS and CDR2 is YYEKEE (reference sequence). The CDR3 totals 15 residues. CDR3 residues: CASSLALTGANEQYF. In nucleotides, the CDR3 is TGTGCCAGCAGCTTGGCTCTGACAGGGGCCAACGAGCAGTACTTC.

This clone was detected a few times. This chain joins TRBV7-2 and TRBJ2-7; 9 bases align to TRBD1. This CDR3 is 14 amino acids long. V lost 1 base to trimming and J lost 3 bases; unmatched junction nucleotides: 1. The germline V gene encodes CDR1 SGHTA and CDR2 FQGNSA. The DNA of the CDR3 is TGTGCCAGCAGCTTAGGACAGGGGGACTACGAGCAGTACTTC. Amino acids: CASSLGQGDYEQYF.

The gene calls are TRBV12-5 and TRBJ2-1, with 8 bases fitting TRBD2. The V gene's germline CDR1 is LGHNT and CDR2 FRNRAP. The ends lost 3 bases at V and 8 bases at J; junction bases unmatched: 9. The CDR3 runs 15 residues. In nucleotides, the CDR3 is TGTGCTAGTGGTTTCGGGAGGGCGGTTGAGGATGAGCAGTTCTTC. Protein: CASGFGRAVEDEQFF.

V and J are TRBV7-9 and TRBJ2-7; 9 bases are shared with TRBD2. Germline CDR1 SEHNR, CDR2 FQNEAQ (reference sequence). CDR3 length equals 15 residues. V trimming: 0 bases; J trimming: 4 bases; junction bases outside the gene matches: 4. CDR3 amino acids: CASSLALAGYYEQYF. The CDR3 DNA reads TGTGCCAGCAGCTTAGCGCTAGCGGGGTATTACGAGCAGTACTTC.

The chain uses TRBV27 and TRBJ2-7; TRBD2 might be the D (5 bases). Germline V lookup: CDR1 MNHEY, CDR2 SMNVEV (reference sequence). V was clipped by 2 bases and J by 6 bases, with 14 bases between them. The CDR3 spans 14 residues. The CDR3 DNA reads as TGTGCCAGCAGTTTAATAGCGTCAGCTGGCGAGCAGTACTTC. Its protein product is CASSLIASAGEQYF.

The chain links TRBV6-5 to TRBJ1-4, with no clear D. This CDR3 has 11 residues. Germline CDR1 reads MNHEY; CDR2 reads SVGAGI. V was shortened by 5 bases and J by 8 bases, with 6 bases between the two germline ends. The CDR3 DNA is TGTGCCAGCAGTGCCGCGGAAAAACTGTTTTTT. Translating it yields CASSAAEKLFF.

This chain uses TRBV27 with TRBJ2-1; 10 bases match TRBD2. V dropped 0 bases and J dropped 8; count of bases not matched to a gene: 7. The CDR3 covers 16 residues. Germline CDR1 is MNHEY and CDR2 is SMNVEV (reference sequence). CDR3 DNA: TGTGCCAGCAGTTTATCGGCTAGCGGGAGATTCGATGAGCAGTTCTTC. Translation gives CASSLSASGRFDEQFF.

This clone was seen a few times. The chain employs TRBV7-2 and TRBJ1-4, with D possibly being TRBD1 (5 bases). Germline V gene data show CDR1 as SGHTA and CDR2 as FQGNSA. V was shortened by 3 bases and J by 1 base, with 6 bases between the two germline ends. The CDR3 has 14 residues. The CDR3 reads CASSFRVTNEKLFF. CDR3 coding DNA: TGTGCCAGCAGCTTCAGGGTAACTAATGAAAAACTGTTTTTT.

The chain recombines TRBV5-6 with TRBJ2-7; TRBD1 matches at 7 bases. The ends lost 4 bases at V and 11 bases at J; junction bases unmatched: 6. CDR3 length equals 11 residues. Germline assignment: CDR1 SGHDT and CDR2 YYEEEE. The CDR3 protein is CASSAGTVKYF. CDR3 coding DNA: TGTGCCAGCAGCGCCGGGACAGTCAAGTACTTC.